The 25 T cell receptor beta chains given below trace back to one sample, sequenced in a study of blood T cell repertoires in COVID-19. Produced via immunoSEQ multiplex PCR; TCRdb's table is partial and in-frame only. The sample holds approximately 150,000 clones, roughly 84% seen once. Sequencing was performed on peripheral blood. These receptors were obtained from a human donor with acute or convalescent COVID-19. The donor label of this sample is uncertain.

This chain joins TRBV5-1 and TRBJ2-2; 7 nucleotides match TRBD1. This CDR3 has 14 amino acids. Looked up from germline, CDR1 is SGHRS and CDR2 is YFSETQ. The trim removed 3 bases at V and 6 bases at J, leaving 5 bases unmatched. CDR3 sequence: CASSSSTGSGELFF. The DNA for the CDR3 is TGCGCCAGCAGCTCTTCGACAGGGTCCGGGGAGCTGTTTTTT.

The genes are TRBV21-1 and TRBJ1-2; TRBD1 was called by the table and not checked on the DNA. TRBV21-1 is noted as a pseudogene. The CDR3 extends over 16 amino acids. The CDR3 loop reads CASSKVIGGANYGYTF. CDR3 DNA sequence: TGTGCCAGCAGCAAAGTTATAGGGGGAGCTAACTATGGCTACACCTTC.

The rearrangement joins TRBV21-1 to TRBJ1-3. TRBV21-1 is noted as a pseudogene. The CDR3 loop spans 16 amino acids. The CDR3 sequence: CASTPFAVTLRNTIYF. The CDR3 DNA reads as TGTGCCAGCACCCCATTCGCCGTGACTCTGAGAAACACCATATATTTT.

This clone was recorded once. The V and J genes are TRBV5-1 and TRBJ2-7; 7 bases map to TRBD1. In germline, CDR1 is SGHRS, CDR2 YFSETQ. This CDR3 is built from 15 residues. V lost 4 bases and J lost 2; bases outside the gene matches: 9. The CDR3 loop reads CASSQGLGTAYEQYF. CDR3 bases: TGCGCCAGCAGCCAGGGGCTCGGGACAGCCTACGAGCAGTACTTC.

The rearrangement links TRBV12-3 or TRBV12-4 to TRBJ1-1; D may be TRBD1 (5 bases). The CDR3 has 13 residues. V was pared by 7 bases and J by 2 bases, with 11 bases between. Here the CDR3 DNA reads TGTGCCAGCAAAATGGGACTAAACACTGAAGCTTTCTTT. Its translation: CASKMGLNTEAFF.

The rearrangement links TRBV21-1 to TRBJ2-7; the D call of TRBD1 is as the table states it, not checked on the DNA. TRBV21-1 is a recognized pseudogene. The CDR3 runs to 16 residues. The CDR3, as DNA: TGTGCCAGCAGCAACTTGGGACACGTTCTTTCCTACGAGCAGTACGTC. Its translation is CASSNLGHVLSYEQYV.

This clone appeared once. The V and J genes are TRBV7-2 and TRBJ1-2; TRBD1 aligns across 10 bases. Germline lookup yields CDR1 SGHTA and CDR2 FQGNSA. J lost 7 bases, V lost 5 bases, and 4 bases had no gene match. This CDR3 contains 13 residues. The CDR3 loop reads CASSQGTGVGYTF. The CDR3 nucleotides read TGTGCCAGCAGCCAGGGGACAGGGGTTGGCTACACCTTC. Using reference TRBV7-2 and TRBJ1-2 for the parts outside the CDR3, the full variable domain is GAGVSQSPSNKVTEKGKDVELRCDPISGHTALYWYRQSLGQGLEFLIYFQGNSAPDKSGLPSDRFSAERTGGSVSTLTIQRTQQEDSAVYLCASSQGTGVGYTFGSGTRLTVV.

The chain employs TRBV18 and TRBJ2-1; a weak D match, TRBD1 (6 bases). The germline gives CDR1 KGHSH, CDR2 LQKENI. The CDR3 loop spans 15 amino acids. Trimming removed 3 bases at V and 1 base at J, with 10 bases between. The CDR3 region is CASSPHRESYNEQFF. CDR3 DNA: TGTGCCAGCTCACCTCACAGGGAATCCTACAATGAGCAGTTCTTC.

The chain uses TRBV6-5 and TRBJ1-6; a possible D gene is TRBD1 (5 bases). CDR3 length equals 14 residues. Germline V CDR1 and CDR2: MNHEY, SVGAGI. V lost 7 bases and J lost 6, with 13 bases in between. DNA of the CDR3: TGTGCCAGCACTAGGACAAATTTTAATTCACCCCTCCACTTT. Protein: CASTRTNFNSPLHF.

This chain connects TRBV5-8 to TRBJ1-5; 8 bases agree with TRBD1. With 3 bases clipped from V and 3 bases from J, the junction kept 17 bases outside the gene matches. This CDR3 is built from 19 residues. CDR1 is SGHTS and CDR2 is YDEGEE in the germline V gene. CDR3 protein: CASSSSISARDRLNQPQHF. The CDR3 DNA is TGTGCCAGCAGCTCTTCTATTTCGGCCCGGGACAGGCTCAATCAGCCCCAGCATTTT.

The CDR3 loop is CASRLQGASTEAFF. CDR3 nucleotides: TGTGCCAGTAGGCTACAGGGGGCGAGCACTGAAGCTTTCTTT. The chain combines TRBV19 with TRBJ1-1, with 9 bases identical to TRBD1. The germline gives CDR1 LNHDA, CDR2 SQIVND (reference sequence). Losses at the gene ends were 6 bases for V and 4 bases for J; bases not matched to a gene: 6. The CDR3 covers 14 residues.

The chain employs TRBV7-3 and TRBJ2-5; 11 bases align to TRBD2. V was pared by 5 bases and J by 5 bases, with 4 bases of the junction left unmatched. Germline V CDR1 and CDR2: SGHTA, FQGTGA. The CDR3 spans 14 residues. For the CDR3, the DNA is TGTGCCAGCAGCGGTAGCGGGAGGGGGGAGACCCAGTACTTC. As protein: CASSGSGRGETQYF.

V is TRBV6-2 or TRBV6-3 and J is TRBJ2-3; TRBD2 aligns across 9 bases. This CDR3 contains 19 residues. Germline trimming cut 6 bases from V and 4 bases from J; bases unmatched to any gene: 20. The germline CDR1 and CDR2 sequences are MNHEY and SVGEGT. DNA of the CDR3: TGTGCCAGCAGCCCCTCGTTCAGCAGACGGACTAGCGTATCAGATACGCAGTATTTT. Its translation is CASSPSFSRRTSVSDTQYF.

This clone was observed a handful of times. The chain recombines TRBV5-8 with TRBJ1-1; D perhaps matches TRBD1 (6 bases). The CDR3 covers 13 residues. Germline V CDR1 and CDR2: SGHTS, YDEGEE. Trimming cost V 0 bases and J 10 bases, with 13 bases left between them. The CDR3 DNA sequence: TGTGCCAGCAGCTTGGGGGCCCAGGGGAGAGCTTTCTTT. Its protein is CASSLGAQGRAFF.

The chain recombines TRBV27 with TRBJ1-5, with D tentatively TRBD1 (6 bases). There are 16 residues in the CDR3. V lost 7 bases and J 1 base, leaving 17 bases between the germline ends. Per the germline V gene, CDR1 is MNHEY and CDR2 is SMNVEV (reference sequence). In nucleotides, the CDR3 is TGTGCCAGCATCCAGACGTGGGGGCGAAGCAATCAGCCCCAGCATTTT. The encoded protein is CASIQTWGRSNQPQHF.

The gene calls are TRBV2 and TRBJ1-1; TRBD1 matches at 7 bases. The germline CDR1 and CDR2 sequences are SNHLY and FYNNEI. The CDR3 spans 14 residues. The junction had 7 bases not matched to a gene; V was cut back by 8 bases and J by 1 base. The CDR3 nucleotides read TGTGCCAGCGGGGAGACAGGGAGGAACACTGAAGCTTTCTTT. Translation: CASGETGRNTEAFF.

This CDR3 reads CASSSYQGNGYTF. The CDR3 DNA reads as TGTGCCAGCAGTTCTTATCAGGGAAATGGCTACACCTTC. The rearrangement uses TRBV6-5 and TRBJ1-2, with D perhaps matching TRBD1 (5 bases). Germline V gives CDR1 MNHEY, CDR2 SVGAGI. V lost 4 bases, J lost 6 bases, and 12 bases lay in between. The CDR3 consists of 13 residues.

This chain joins TRBV9 and TRBJ1-2; 12 positions match TRBD1. The germline V gene encodes CDR1 SGDLS and CDR2 YYNGEE. J was trimmed by 8 bases and V by 5 bases; bases with no gene match: 10. The CDR3 is made up of 15 amino acids. The CDR3 DNA sequence: TGTGCCAGCAGAGCTGAGGGACAGGGGGCTCGGGGCTACACCTTC. Encoded protein: CASRAEGQGARGYTF.

This clone was observed a few times. The chain recombines TRBV28 with TRBJ1-3; D is uncertain. The CDR3 extends over 16 amino acids. The V and J ends lost 5 bases and 0 bases respectively, with 14 bases between them. From germline, CDR1 is MDHEN and CDR2 SYDVKM. CDR3 coding DNA: TGTGCCAGCAGTCGTCCGGGATCCTCCTCTGGAAACACCATATATTTT. Amino acids: CASSRPGSSSGNTIYF.

This clone was seen just once. The rearrangement links TRBV6-6 to TRBJ1-3; 10 bases map to TRBD1. CDR1 MNHNY and CDR2 SVGAGI come from the germline V gene (reference sequence). CDR3 length: 16 amino acids. V lost 8 bases, J lost 5 bases, and 12 bases stayed unmatched. CDR3 bases: TGTGCCAGCTACCCGGAGGGGACAGGGGAAAGAAACACCATATATTTT. Encoded protein: CASYPEGTGERNTIYF.

In DNA form, the CDR3 reads TGTGCCAGTAGTACCCTCACTAGCTACACCTTC. Encoded protein: CASSTLTSYTF. The chain combines TRBV19 with TRBJ1-2, with D unclear. With 4 bases removed from V and 9 bases from J, the gap between germline ends came to 9 bases. Germline CDR1 and CDR2: LNHDA and SQIVND (reference sequence). The CDR3 extends over 11 amino acids. Filled out from reference TRBV19 and TRBJ1-2, the complete variable domain reads DGGITQSPKYLFRKEGQNVTLSCEQNLNHDAMYWYRQDPGQGLRLIYYSQIVNDFQKGDIAEGYSVSREKKESFPLTVTSAQKNPTAFYLCASSTLTSYTFGSGTRLTVV.

This clone was counted once. V usage is TRBV2 and J usage is TRBJ2-6, with unresolved D. The ends were cut back, 0 bases at V and 0 bases at J, with 6 bases in the middle. CDR1 and CDR2 from the germline V gene are SNHLY and FYNNEI. This CDR3 comprises 16 residues. CDR3 residues: CASSEARSSGANVLTF. For the CDR3, the DNA is TGTGCCAGCAGTGAAGCGCGAAGCTCTGGGGCCAACGTCCTGACTTTC.

This clone was seen a handful of times. The chain employs TRBV2 and TRBJ1-5; D is undetermined. Germline V gives CDR1 SNHLY, CDR2 FYNNEI. Trimming removed 5 bases from V and 3 bases from J, with 8 bases in between. The CDR3 sequence is 13 residues long. The DNA for the CDR3 is TGTGCCAGCAGTCGGGTCTACAATCAGCCCCAGCATTTT. It encodes CASSRVYNQPQHF. The whole variable domain, remainder taken from reference TRBV2 and TRBJ1-5, is EPEVTQTPSHQVTQMGQEVILRCVPISNHLYFYWYRQILGQKVEFLVSFYNNEISEKSEIFDDQFSVERPDGSNFTLKIRSTKLEDSAMYFCASSRVYNQPQHFGDGTRLSIL.

This chain joins TRBV6-5 and TRBJ1-1; maybe TRBD1 (5 bases). The germline V gene has CDR1 MNHEY and CDR2 SVGAGI. The CDR3 loop spans 14 amino acids. Trimming took off 4 bases at V and 3 bases at J, with 12 bases between the two ends. The CDR3 loop is CASSFFSRDTEAFF. The CDR3 nucleotides are TGTGCCAGCAGTTTTTTCTCCAGGGACACTGAAGCTTTCTTT.

Turning to this clone: A read error may account for a junction end that differs from germline. The chain is built from TRBV12-3 or TRBV12-4 and TRBJ2-1, with a tentative D call TRBD2 (5 bases). The CDR3 has 13 residues. The DNA of the CDR3 is TGTGCCAGCAGTTTTAACGGAGAGGGCTACCGGGTCTTC. It specifies CASSFNGEGYRVF.